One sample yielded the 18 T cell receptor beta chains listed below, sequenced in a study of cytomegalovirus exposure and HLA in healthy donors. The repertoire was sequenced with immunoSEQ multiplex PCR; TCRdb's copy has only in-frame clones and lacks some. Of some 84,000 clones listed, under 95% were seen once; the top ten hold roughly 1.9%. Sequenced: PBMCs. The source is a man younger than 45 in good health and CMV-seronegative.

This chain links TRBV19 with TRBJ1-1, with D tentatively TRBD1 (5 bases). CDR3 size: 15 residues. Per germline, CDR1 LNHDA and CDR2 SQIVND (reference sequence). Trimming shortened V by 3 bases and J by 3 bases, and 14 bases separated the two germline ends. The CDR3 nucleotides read TGTGCCAGTAGTATCCACCACAGGAAGGACACTGAAGCTTTCTTT. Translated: CASSIHHRKDTEAFF.

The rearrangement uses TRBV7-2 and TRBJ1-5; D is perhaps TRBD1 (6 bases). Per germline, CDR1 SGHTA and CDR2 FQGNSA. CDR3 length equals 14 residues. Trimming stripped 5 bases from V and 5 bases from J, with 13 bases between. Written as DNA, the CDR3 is TGTGCCAGCAGCCGACAGGCTGGCGATCAGCCCCAGCATTTT. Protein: CASSRQAGDQPQHF. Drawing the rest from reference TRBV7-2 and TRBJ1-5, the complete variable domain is GAGVSQSPSNKVTEKGKDVELRCDPISGHTALYWYRQSLGQGLEFLIYFQGNSAPDKSGLPSDRFSAERTGGSVSTLTIQRTQQEDSAVYLCASSRQAGDQPQHFGDGTRLSIL.

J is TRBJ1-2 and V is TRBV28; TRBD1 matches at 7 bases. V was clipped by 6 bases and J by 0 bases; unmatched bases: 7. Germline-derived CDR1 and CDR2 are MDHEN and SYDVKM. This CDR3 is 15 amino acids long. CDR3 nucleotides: TGTGCCAGCAGCCCTCCGACAGGGACTAACTATGGCTACACCTTC. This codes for CASSPPTGTNYGYTF.

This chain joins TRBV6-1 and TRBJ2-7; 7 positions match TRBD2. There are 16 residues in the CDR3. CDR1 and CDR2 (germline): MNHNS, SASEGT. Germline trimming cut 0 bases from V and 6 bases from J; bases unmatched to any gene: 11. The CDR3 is CASSEARASGAAEQYF. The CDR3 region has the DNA TGTGCCAGCAGTGAAGCGCGGGCTAGCGGCGCAGCCGAGCAGTACTTC.

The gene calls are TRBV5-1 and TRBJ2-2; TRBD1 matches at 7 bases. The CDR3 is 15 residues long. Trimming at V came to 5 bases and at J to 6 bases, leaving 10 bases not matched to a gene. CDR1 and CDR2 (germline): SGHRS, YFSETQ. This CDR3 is CASSWGTEAAGELFF. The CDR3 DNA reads TGCGCCAGCAGTTGGGGGACAGAAGCTGCCGGGGAGCTGTTTTTT.

The CDR3 region is CATSREGDSSYGYTF. CDR3 nucleotide sequence: TGTGCCACCAGCAGAGAGGGGGACAGCAGTTATGGCTACACCTTC. The rearrangement links TRBV15 to TRBJ1-2; TRBD1 agrees at 7 bases. With 0 bases clipped from V and 5 bases from J, the junction kept 6 bases outside the gene matches. This CDR3 region has 15 residues. Germline V gene lookup returns CDR1 LNHNV and CDR2 YYDKDF (reference sequence).

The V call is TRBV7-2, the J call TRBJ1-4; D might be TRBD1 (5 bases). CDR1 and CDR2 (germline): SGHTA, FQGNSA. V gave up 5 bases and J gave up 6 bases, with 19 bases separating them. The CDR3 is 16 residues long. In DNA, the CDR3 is TGTGCCAGCAGCCTTAAAACAGGAATAGGTGATGAAAAACTGTTTTTT. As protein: CASSLKTGIGDEKLFF.

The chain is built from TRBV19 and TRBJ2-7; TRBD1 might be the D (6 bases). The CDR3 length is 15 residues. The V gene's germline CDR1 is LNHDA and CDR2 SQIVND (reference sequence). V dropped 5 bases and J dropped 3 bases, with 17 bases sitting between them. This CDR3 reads CASSSPGQTFYEQYF. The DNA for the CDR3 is TGTGCCAGTAGTTCACCGGGACAAACCTTCTACGAGCAGTACTTC.

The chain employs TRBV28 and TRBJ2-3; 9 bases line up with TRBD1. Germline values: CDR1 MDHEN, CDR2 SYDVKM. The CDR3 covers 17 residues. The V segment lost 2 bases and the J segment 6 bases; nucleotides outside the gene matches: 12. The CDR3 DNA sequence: TGTGCCAGCAGTTTACGTCGTGGGACAGGGTTTGGGGATACGCAGTATTTT. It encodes CASSLRRGTGFGDTQYF.

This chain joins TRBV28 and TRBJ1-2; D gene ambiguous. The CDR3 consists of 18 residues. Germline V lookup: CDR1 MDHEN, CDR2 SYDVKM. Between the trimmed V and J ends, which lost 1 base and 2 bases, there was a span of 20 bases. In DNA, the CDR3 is TGTGCCAGCAGTTTATACGGGTTTAGCCCCATACTGAACTATGGCTACACCTTC. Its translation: CASSLYGFSPILNYGYTF.

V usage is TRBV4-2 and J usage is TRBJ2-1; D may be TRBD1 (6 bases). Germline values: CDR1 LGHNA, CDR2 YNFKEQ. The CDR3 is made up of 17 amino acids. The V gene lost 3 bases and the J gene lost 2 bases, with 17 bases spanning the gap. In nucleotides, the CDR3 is TGTGCCAGCAGCCACCAGACGGGCAGGGGCACCTACAATGAGCAGTTCTTC. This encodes CASSHQTGRGTYNEQFF.

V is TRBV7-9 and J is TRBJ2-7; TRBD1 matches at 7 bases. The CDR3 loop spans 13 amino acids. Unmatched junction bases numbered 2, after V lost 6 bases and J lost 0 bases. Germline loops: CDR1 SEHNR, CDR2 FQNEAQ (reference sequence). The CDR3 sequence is CASSRDSSYEQYF. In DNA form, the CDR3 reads TGTGCCAGCAGTCGGGACAGCTCCTACGAGCAGTACTTC.

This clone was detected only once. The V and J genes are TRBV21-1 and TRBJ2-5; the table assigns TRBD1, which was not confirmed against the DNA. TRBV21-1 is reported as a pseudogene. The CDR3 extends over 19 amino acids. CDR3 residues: CASSIRSGTGGHLQETQYF. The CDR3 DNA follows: TGTGCCAGCAGCATCCGTTCCGGGACAGGGGGCCACCTCCAAGAGACCCAGTACTTC.

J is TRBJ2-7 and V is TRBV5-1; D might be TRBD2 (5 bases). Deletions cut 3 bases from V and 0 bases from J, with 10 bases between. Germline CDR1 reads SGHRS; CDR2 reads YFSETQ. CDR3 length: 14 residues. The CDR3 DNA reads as TGCGCCAGCAGCTACACCGGGAACTCCTACGAGCAGTACTTC. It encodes CASSYTGNSYEQYF. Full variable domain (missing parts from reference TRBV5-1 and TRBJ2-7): KAGVTQTPRYLIKTRGQQVTLSCSPISGHRSVSWYQQTPGQGLQFLFEYFSETQRNKGNFPGRFSGRQFSNSRSEMNVSTLELGDSALYLCASSYTGNSYEQYFGPGTRLTVT.

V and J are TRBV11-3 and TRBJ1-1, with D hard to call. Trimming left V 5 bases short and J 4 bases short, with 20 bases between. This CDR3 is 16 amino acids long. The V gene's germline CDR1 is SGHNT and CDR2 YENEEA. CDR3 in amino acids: CASSPSNTESGTEAFF. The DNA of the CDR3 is TGTGCCAGCAGCCCAAGCAATACCGAAAGCGGCACTGAAGCTTTCTTT.

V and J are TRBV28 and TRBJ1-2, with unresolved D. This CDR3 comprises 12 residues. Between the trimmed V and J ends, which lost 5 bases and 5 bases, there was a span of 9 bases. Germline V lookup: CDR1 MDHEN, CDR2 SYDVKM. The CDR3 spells CASSQNTYGYTF. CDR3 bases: TGTGCCAGCAGTCAGAACACATATGGCTACACCTTC.

CDR3: CASSYSESYEQYF. Here the CDR3 DNA reads TGTGCCAGCAGTTACTCGGAGTCTTACGAGCAGTACTTC. The J gene is TRBJ2-7, the V gene TRBV6-5; D unresolved. Germline V CDR1 and CDR2: MNHEY, SVGAGI. The CDR3 contains 13 residues. V lost 0 bases, J lost 4 bases, and 7 bases lay in between.

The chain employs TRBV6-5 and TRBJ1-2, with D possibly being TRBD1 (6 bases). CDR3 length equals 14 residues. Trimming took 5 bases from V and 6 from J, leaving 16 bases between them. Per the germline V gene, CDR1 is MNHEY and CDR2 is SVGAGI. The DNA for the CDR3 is TGTGCCAGCAGTCGACAGGTACCAGCTCATGGCTACACCTTC. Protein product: CASSRQVPAHGYTF.